This T cell receptor (beta chain) stems from a study of shared clonotypes between healthy human individuals. Study-wide findings and caveats: What naive subsets generally showed was a larger estimated richness than memory subsets showed.

Terminally differentiated effector memory CD45RA+ cells were excluded by CCR7 positive selection of CD45RO-negative cells. The donor cohort consisted entirely of Caucasian adults residing in Nashville, Tennessee. CDR3 length equals 17 residues. Germline CDR1 reads MNHEY; CDR2 reads SMNVEV (reference sequence). Trimming pared 4 bases from V and 4 bases from J, leaving 20 bases between. With respect to this clone: The antigen remains unidentified.

Profiling relied on immunoSEQ multiplex PCR, and the TCRdb table lists in-frame clones only, not all of them. In the table there are about 870,000 clones, more than 85% of which are singletons. The chain couples TRBV27 to TRBJ1-5, with D unresolved. This receptor was obtained from a man aged 30 to 45 in good health. The sample was naive CD8+ T cells sorted from blood. The CDR3: CASSSSRRSDGNQPQHF. The CDR3, as DNA: TGTGCCAGCAGTTCTAGTCGACGGTCTGACGGGAATCAGCCCCAGCATTTT.